The next 18 T cell receptor beta chains were all read from a single sample in a study of technical replicates of blood from several donors. Sequencing used immunoSEQ multiplex PCR; TCRdb keeps in-frame clones, though not all of them. This repertoire shows approximately 81,000 clones, roughly 96% found once; its top ten account for 0.2%. Sequenced: T cells isolated from PBMCs. Receptors were obtained from a human donor in good health.

The chain carries TRBV6-5 and TRBJ1-5, with 7 nucleotides matching TRBD1. V lost 5 bases to trimming and J lost 6 bases; unmatched junction nucleotides: 7. Germline values: CDR1 MNHEY, CDR2 SVGAGI. The CDR3 length is 14 residues. The CDR3 region is CASSPRQGRQPQHF. The CDR3 bases are TGTGCCAGCAGTCCCAGACAGGGCCGTCAGCCCCAGCATTTT.

V usage is TRBV18 and J usage is TRBJ1-4; TRBD1 matches 9 bases. CDR1 KGHSH and CDR2 LQKENI come from the germline V gene. The length of the CDR3 is 15 residues. The J segment lost 4 bases and the V segment lost 5 bases, leaving 5 bases of the junction unmatched. CDR3 bases: TGTGCCAGCTCATCGGGACAGGGTCGTAATGAAAAACTGTTTTTT. Protein sequence: CASSSGQGRNEKLFF.

The rearrangement joins TRBV21-1 to TRBJ2-3; the table assigns TRBD2, which was not confirmed against the DNA. TRBV21-1 represents a pseudogene. This CDR3 is 16 amino acids long. The DNA for the CDR3 is TGTGCCAGCAGCAAAGACCGGACTAGCGGCACAGATACGCAGTATTTT. It translates to CASSKDRTSGTDTQYF.

This chain joins TRBV7-8 and TRBJ2-1; 9 bases fit TRBD1. CDR1 and CDR2 (germline): SGHVS, FQNEAQ. Trimming took 8 bases from V and 4 from J; bases not matched to a gene: 6. The CDR3 has 14 residues. The CDR3 nucleotides read TGTGCCAGCGGAGGGACAGGGAGTTACAATGAGCAGTTCTTC. Translated, it gives CASGGTGSYNEQFF. The full variable domain, in which reference TRBV7-8 and TRBJ2-1 provide the parts outside the CDR3, is GAGVSQSPRYKVAKRGQDVALRCDPISGHVSLFWYQQALGQGPEFLTYFQNEAQLDKSGLPSDRFFAERPEGSVSTLKIQRTQQEDSAVYLCASGGTGSYNEQFFGPGTRLTVL.

The CDR3 nucleotides are TGCGCCAGCAGTCATGATCAGGGTTCTACTAATGAAAAACTGTTTTTT. Residues: CASSHDQGSTNEKLFF. This sequence joins TRBV23-1 and TRBJ1-4, with D perhaps TRBD1 (5 bases). TRBV23-1 is placed among ORFs of uncertain function. With 3 bases removed from V and 2 bases from J, the gap between germline ends came to 13 bases. The CDR3 is made up of 16 amino acids.

This rearrangement joins TRBV29-1 to TRBJ2-7; D is possibly TRBD2 (5 bases). This CDR3 has 13 residues. V lost 4 bases and J 3 bases, leaving 13 bases between the germline ends. Germline CDR1 SQVTM, CDR2 ANQGSEA. CDR3 protein: CSVARGVNYEQYF. CDR3 DNA: TGCAGCGTTGCTCGGGGAGTAAACTACGAGCAGTACTTC.

V usage is TRBV12-5 and J usage is TRBJ1-1; the D gene is possibly TRBD1 (5 bases). Germline CDR1 is LGHNT and CDR2 is FRNRAP. Trimming shortened V by 2 bases and J by 4 bases, and 20 bases separated the two germline ends. The CDR3 has 17 residues. CDR3 loop: CASGLRYIGEGTTEAFF. CDR3 DNA: TGTGCTAGTGGTTTGAGGTATATTGGGGAGGGGACCACTGAAGCTTTCTTT.

In this sample, this clone turned up once. V gene TRBV27 combines with J gene TRBJ1-2, with unresolved D. V was trimmed by 3 bases and J by 0 bases, leaving 14 bases between them. CDR1 and CDR2 from the germline V gene are MNHEY and SMNVEV (reference sequence). The CDR3 length is 16 residues. The CDR3 sequence: CASSLSGESPNYGYTF. The CDR3, as DNA: TGTGCCAGCAGTTTGTCGGGAGAATCCCCTAACTATGGCTACACCTTC.

The rearrangement uses TRBV10-3 and TRBJ1-3; D is uncertain. Trimming cost V 6 bases and J 1 base, with 10 bases left between them. Germline CDR1 and CDR2: ENHRY and SYGVKD. The CDR3 is 14 residues long. CDR3 DNA sequence: TGTGCCATCAGGACCGGAGATTCTGGAAACACCATATATTTT. It yields the protein CAIRTGDSGNTIYF.

V and J are TRBV12-5 and TRBJ1-1; no clear D gene. Germline V gene data show CDR1 as LGHNT and CDR2 as FRNRAP. CDR3 length: 13 residues. Trimming shortened V by 2 bases and J by 3 bases, and 7 bases separated the two germline ends. CDR3 loop: CASGLRRDTEAFF. The CDR3 nucleotides read TGTGCTAGTGGTTTGCGCCGGGACACTGAAGCTTTCTTT.

This chain uses TRBV30 with TRBJ1-5; TRBD1 might be the D (5 bases). Germline lookup yields CDR1 GTSNPN and CDR2 SVGIG (reference sequence). The CDR3 has 15 amino acids. Trimming took 3 bases from V and 0 from J, leaving 12 bases between them. CDR3: CAWSPGGDSNQPQHF. For the CDR3, the DNA is TGTGCCTGGAGCCCCGGGGGAGATAGCAATCAGCCCCAGCATTTT.

The gene calls are TRBV10-1 and TRBJ2-3; maybe TRBD1 (5 bases). This CDR3 spans 13 amino acids. Germline CDR1 WNHNN, CDR2 SYGVQD (reference sequence). V was clipped by 6 bases and J by 3 bases, with 10 bases between them. DNA for the CDR3: TGCGCCAGCAGGGAAAGACAGACAGATACGCAGTATTTT. As protein: CASRERQTDTQYF.

The rearrangement uses TRBV5-4 and TRBJ1-1; 9 bases line up with TRBD1. Germline trimming cut 2 bases from V and 7 bases from J; bases unmatched to any gene: 3. Germline V lookup: CDR1 SGHNT, CDR2 YYREEE (reference sequence). This CDR3 has 13 amino acids. CDR3 sequence: CASSLTGGDEAFF. In DNA form, the CDR3 reads TGTGCCAGCAGCTTAACAGGGGGCGATGAAGCTTTCTTT.

This clone has a single count. The chain carries TRBV30 and TRBJ1-4; tentatively, D is TRBD1 (5 bases). The germline CDR1 and CDR2 sequences are GTSNPN and SVGIG (reference sequence). Between the trimmed V and J ends, which lost 3 bases and 6 bases, there was a span of 11 bases. The CDR3 length is 13 residues. The DNA for the CDR3 is TGTGCCTGGAGCAGGGTGCGGTATGAAAAACTGTTTTTT. Protein product: CAWSRVRYEKLFF.

This clone was detected only once. The V call is TRBV19, the J call TRBJ2-7, with D tentatively TRBD1 (6 bases). V lost 3 bases to trimming and J lost 2 bases, with 11 bases between them. Germline V CDR1 and CDR2: LNHDA, SQIVND (reference sequence). The CDR3 spans 14 residues. The CDR3 DNA follows: TGTGCCAGTAGTATGTGGGCAGGGGCCTACGAGCAGTACTTC. Its protein product is CASSMWAGAYEQYF.

The chain has TRBV28 and TRBJ2-7, with D perhaps matching TRBD2 (6 bases). Germline lookup yields CDR1 MDHEN and CDR2 SYDVKM. The V end was cut by 3 bases, the J end by 2 bases, with 11 bases between. The CDR3 spans 14 residues. The CDR3 loop reads CASSFGGTTYEQYF. In DNA form, the CDR3 reads TGTGCCAGCAGTTTCGGCGGGACGACCTACGAGCAGTACTTC. Full variable domain (outside the CDR3, taken from reference TRBV28 and TRBJ2-7): DVKVTQSSRYLVKRTGEKVFLECVQDMDHENMFWYRQDPGLGLRLIYFSYDVKMKEKGDIPEGYSVSREKKERFSLILESASTNQTSMYLCASSFGGTTYEQYFGPGTRLTVT.

This chain connects TRBV28 to TRBJ2-3, with TRBD2 as a possible D gene (5 bases). The CDR3 contains 12 residues. Germline V gene lookup returns CDR1 MDHEN and CDR2 SYDVKM. V was pared by 7 bases and J by 5 bases, with 10 bases between. In DNA, the CDR3 is TGTGCCAGCAATTTCCGGGAAGATACGCAGTATTTT. It yields the protein CASNFREDTQYF.

V is TRBV2 and J is TRBJ2-2; a possible D gene is TRBD1 (5 bases). Germline CDR1 is SNHLY and CDR2 is FYNNEI. V lost 10 bases and J 6 bases, leaving 15 bases between the germline ends. This CDR3 region has 13 residues. Here the CDR3 reads CATSDSFSGELFF. The CDR3 coding sequence is TGTGCCACCTCTGACAGCTTCTCCGGGGAGCTGTTTTTT.